The rows below give T cell receptor beta chains drawn from one sample of a study of technical replicates of blood from several donors. Assay: immunoSEQ multiplex PCR; the TCRdb copy retains only in-frame clones and omits some. The repertoire holds 75,000 to 95,000 clones, with just under 95% as singletons. The sample comprised T cells isolated from PBMCs. These receptors all come from a human donor in good health. The CDR3 runs from the conserved cysteine through the conserved F or W. The D gene is left open where the match is weak. Size tells how often a clone was seen (once, few, many) or the class of an expanded clone, and some rows leave it out.

abundance	v_gene	d_gene	j_gene	CDR3aa
NA	TRBV5-1	NA	TRBJ2-2	CASSFDQDSNTGELFF
NA	TRBV7-2	TRBD1	TRBJ2-5	CASSLAGQGVQETQYF
NA	TRBV7-6	NA	TRBJ2-2	CASSFTWRGRSPSNTGELFF
NA	TRBV9	TRBD2	TRBJ2-5	CASSVAAGGLRGGQETQYF
once	TRBV28	NA	TRBJ2-3	CASSLYRGLNTDTQYF
NA	TRBV28	TRBD1	TRBJ1-1	CASSTQITGGIAEAFF
once	TRBV27	TRBD1	TRBJ1-5	CASSLKGAGFRNQPQHF
NA	TRBV4-1	NA	TRBJ1-2	CASSQDVEGHYGYTF
NA	TRBV15	NA	TRBJ2-5	CATSRRGGQETQYF
medium-sized	TRBV20-1	NA	TRBJ1-1	CSAREERAFF
NA	TRBV5-4	NA	TRBJ1-2	CASSPDTLGYGYTF
NA	TRBV7-9	TRBD1	TRBJ1-2	CASSAAVGTGGEGYTF
NA	TRBV6-6	NA	TRBJ1-2	CASSRTDFYGYTF